These 10 T cell receptor beta chains were sequenced from one sample in a study of T cells after posttransplantation cyclophosphamide. Repertoires were generated with immunoSEQ multiplex PCR, while TCRdb's copy carries only in-frame clones and drops some. This sample has some 27,000 clones, with 86% found just once. The sample was PBMCs. The receptor set was obtained from a man aged 45-65 years.

The chain uses TRBV5-1 and TRBJ1-1, with a tentative D call TRBD1 (5 bases). V was trimmed by 1 base and J by 1 base, leaving 11 bases between them. This CDR3 is 15 amino acids long. Germline CDR1 reads SGHRS; CDR2 reads YFSETQ. The CDR3 reads CASSLWGGTNTEAFF. The CDR3, as DNA: TGCGCCAGCAGCTTGTGGGGGGGAACGAACACTGAAGCTTTCTTT.

In its sample, this clone was seen once. This chain connects TRBV7-2 to TRBJ2-7; weak D call: TRBD2 (7 bases). Germline V gene sequence: CDR1 SGHTA, CDR2 FQGNSA. V lost 6 bases to trimming and J lost 0 bases, with 15 bases between them. This CDR3 region has 15 residues. The CDR3 DNA is TGTGCCAGCAGTCTGGGGGGGGCACCCTCCTACGAGCAGTACTTC. Protein product: CASSLGGAPSYEQYF.

This chain links TRBV29-1 with TRBJ1-5; weak D call: TRBD1 (6 bases). The V gene's germline CDR1 is SQVTM and CDR2 ANQGSEA. Deletions cut 4 bases from V and 5 bases from J, with 15 bases between. The CDR3 totals 14 residues. CDR3 residues: CSVAVGAADQPQHF. The CDR3 coding sequence is TGCAGCGTTGCGGTGGGGGCAGCTGATCAGCCCCAGCATTTT.

This rearrangement joins TRBV2 to TRBJ2-1, with D possibly TRBD1 on 6 matching bases. The germline V and J ends were trimmed by 4 bases and 9 bases, with 10 bases remaining between them. The CDR3 covers 12 residues. Germline V gives CDR1 SNHLY, CDR2 FYNNEI. For the CDR3, the DNA is TGTGCCAGCAGTGGGGTGACAGGTGAGCAGTTCTTC. Translation: CASSGVTGEQFF.

The chain links TRBV13 to TRBJ2-5; a weak D match, TRBD2 (6 bases). Trimming stripped 5 bases from V and 0 bases from J, with 13 bases between. The CDR3 is 15 amino acids. Germline loops: CDR1 PRHDT, CDR2 FYEKMQ (reference sequence). The CDR3 loop reads CASSDREVYQETQYF. CDR3 bases: TGTGCCAGCAGCGATAGGGAGGTGTACCAAGAGACCCAGTACTTC.

CDR3 loop: CASSKTGGFQPQHF. As DNA, the CDR3 is TGTGCCAGCAGCAAGACAGGGGGTTTTCAGCCCCAGCATTTT. The V and J genes are TRBV6-6 and TRBJ1-5; TRBD1 matches 9 bases. V lost 6 bases and J lost 6; bases outside the gene matches: 6. The CDR3 extends over 14 amino acids. From germline, CDR1 is MNHNY and CDR2 SVGAGI (reference sequence).

This chain links TRBV29-1 with TRBJ2-1; 8 bases line up with TRBD1. The V segment lost 6 bases and the J segment 5 bases; nucleotides outside the gene matches: 3. The germline V gene has CDR1 SQVTM and CDR2 ANQGSEA. This CDR3 region has 12 residues. The CDR3 loop reads CSVGTGNNEQFF. CDR3 sequence (DNA): TGCAGCGTCGGGACAGGAAACAATGAGCAGTTCTTC.

The V call is TRBV11-3, the J call TRBJ2-5; 9 bases agree with TRBD2. With 6 bases clipped from V and 5 bases from J, the junction kept 16 bases outside the gene matches. CDR1 is SGHNT, CDR2 YENEEA, per germline. There are 17 residues in the CDR3. CDR3 sequence (DNA): TGTGCCAGCAGTTTGAAGGCTAGCGGGGACTTAAGGGAGACCCAGTACTTC. Amino acid sequence: CASSLKASGDLRETQYF.

The chain carries TRBV5-1 and TRBJ1-4; D is unclear. The V end was cut by 0 bases, the J end by 4 bases, with 10 bases between. Germline V gives CDR1 SGHRS, CDR2 YFSETQ. The CDR3 runs to 15 residues. The CDR3 region is CASSLGAGLNEKLFF. The DNA of the CDR3 is TGCGCCAGCAGCTTGGGGGCAGGCCTTAATGAAAAACTGTTTTTT.

The V and J genes are TRBV2 and TRBJ2-4; 8 bases map to TRBD1. Trimming at V came to 8 bases and at J to 7 bases, leaving 7 bases not matched to a gene. Germline CDR1 and CDR2: SNHLY and FYNNEI. The CDR3 length is 13 residues. The CDR3 here is CASGGQGSNIQYF. The CDR3 DNA follows: TGTGCCAGCGGTGGACAGGGCTCGAACATTCAGTACTTC.